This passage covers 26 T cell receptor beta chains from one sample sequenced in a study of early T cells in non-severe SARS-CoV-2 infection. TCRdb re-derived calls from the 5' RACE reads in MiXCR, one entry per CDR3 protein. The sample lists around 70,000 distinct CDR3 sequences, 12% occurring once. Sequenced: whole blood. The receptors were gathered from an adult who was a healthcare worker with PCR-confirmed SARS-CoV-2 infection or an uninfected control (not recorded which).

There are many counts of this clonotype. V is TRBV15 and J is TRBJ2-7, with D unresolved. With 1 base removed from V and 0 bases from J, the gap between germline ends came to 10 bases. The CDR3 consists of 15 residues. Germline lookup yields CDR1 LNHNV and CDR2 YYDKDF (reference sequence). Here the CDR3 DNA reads TGTGCCACCAGCAGAGGCCGGCAACGCTCCTACGAGCAGTACTTC. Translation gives CATSRGRQRSYEQYF.

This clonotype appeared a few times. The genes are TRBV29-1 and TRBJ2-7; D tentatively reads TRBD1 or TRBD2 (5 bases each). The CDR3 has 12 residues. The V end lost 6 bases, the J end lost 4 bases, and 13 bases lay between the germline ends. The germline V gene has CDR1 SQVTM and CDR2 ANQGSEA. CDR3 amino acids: CSVGTSGYEQYF. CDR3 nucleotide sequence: TGCAGCGTGGGGACCTCAGGGTACGAGCAGTACTTC.

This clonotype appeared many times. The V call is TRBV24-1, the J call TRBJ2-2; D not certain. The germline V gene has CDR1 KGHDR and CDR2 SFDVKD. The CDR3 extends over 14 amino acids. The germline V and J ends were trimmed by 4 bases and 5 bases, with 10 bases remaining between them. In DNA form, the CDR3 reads TGTGCCACCAGTGACCCCAGAAGGACCGGGGAGCTGTTTTTT. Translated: CATSDPRRTGELFF.

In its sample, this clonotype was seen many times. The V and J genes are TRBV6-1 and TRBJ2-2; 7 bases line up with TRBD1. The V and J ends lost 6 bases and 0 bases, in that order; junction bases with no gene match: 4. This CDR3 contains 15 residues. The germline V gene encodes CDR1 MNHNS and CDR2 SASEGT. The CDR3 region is CASRSGQTNTGELFF. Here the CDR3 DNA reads TGTGCCAGCAGATCGGGACAGACGAACACCGGGGAGCTGTTTTTT.

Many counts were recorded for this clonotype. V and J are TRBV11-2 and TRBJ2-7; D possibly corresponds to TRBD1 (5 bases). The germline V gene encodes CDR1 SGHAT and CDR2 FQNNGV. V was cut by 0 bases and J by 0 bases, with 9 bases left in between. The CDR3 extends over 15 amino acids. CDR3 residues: CASSLETASSYEQYF. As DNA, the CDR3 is TGTGCCAGCAGCTTAGAGACAGCGTCCTCCTACGAGCAGTACTTC.

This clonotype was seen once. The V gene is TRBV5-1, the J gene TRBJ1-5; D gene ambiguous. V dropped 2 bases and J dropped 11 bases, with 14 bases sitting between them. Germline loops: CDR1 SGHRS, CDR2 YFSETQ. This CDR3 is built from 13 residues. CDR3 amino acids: CASSLGTDQAQHF. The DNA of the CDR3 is TGCGCCAGCAGCTTAGGAACTGACCAGGCCCAGCATTTT. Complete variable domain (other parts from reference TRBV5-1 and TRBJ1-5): KAGVTQTPRYLIKTRGQQVTLSCSPISGHRSVSWYQQTPGQGLQFLFEYFSETQRNKGNFPGRFSGRQFSNSRSEMNVSTLELGDSALYLCASSLGTDQAQHFGDGTRLSIL.

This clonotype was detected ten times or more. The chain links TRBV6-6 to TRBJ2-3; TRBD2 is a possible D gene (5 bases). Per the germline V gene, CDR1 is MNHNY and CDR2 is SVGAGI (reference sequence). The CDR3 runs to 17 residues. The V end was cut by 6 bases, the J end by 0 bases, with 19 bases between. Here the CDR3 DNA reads TGTGCCAGCAGCACCCTGAATCTAGCCCATAGCACAGATACGCAGTATTTT. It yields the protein CASSTLNLAHSTDTQYF.

As DNA, the CDR3 is TGTGCCAGCAGCTTATCGGTCAGAAATGGCTACACCTTC. It specifies CASSLSVRNGYTF. The chain combines TRBV7-2 with TRBJ1-2; D is ambiguous. This CDR3 contains 13 residues. The germline CDR1 and CDR2 sequences are SGHTA and FQGNSA. V lost 2 bases and J lost 6, with 10 bases in between.

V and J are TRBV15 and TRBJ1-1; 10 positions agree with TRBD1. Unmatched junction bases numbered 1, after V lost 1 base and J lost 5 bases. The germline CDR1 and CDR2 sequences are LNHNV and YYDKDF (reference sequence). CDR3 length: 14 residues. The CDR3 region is CATSRGDRGTEAFF. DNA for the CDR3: TGTGCCACCAGCAGAGGGGACAGGGGAACTGAAGCTTTCTTT.

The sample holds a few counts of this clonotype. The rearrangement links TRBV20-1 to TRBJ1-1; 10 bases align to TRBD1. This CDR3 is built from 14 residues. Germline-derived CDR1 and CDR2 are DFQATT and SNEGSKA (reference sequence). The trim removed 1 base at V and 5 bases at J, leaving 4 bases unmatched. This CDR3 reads CSARAGTGETEAFF. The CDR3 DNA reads TGCAGTGCTAGAGCCGGGACAGGGGAGACTGAAGCTTTCTTT.

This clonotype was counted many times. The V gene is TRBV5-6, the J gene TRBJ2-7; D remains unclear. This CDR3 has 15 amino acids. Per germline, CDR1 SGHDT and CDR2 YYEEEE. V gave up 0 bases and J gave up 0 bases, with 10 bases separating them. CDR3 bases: TGTGCCAGCAGCTTGGTCGCACCCAGCTCCTACGAGCAGTACTTC. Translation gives CASSLVAPSSYEQYF. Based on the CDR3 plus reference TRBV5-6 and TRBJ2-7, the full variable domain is DAGVTQSPTHLIKTRGQQVTLRCSPKSGHDTVSWYQQALGQGPQFIFQYYEEEERQRGNFPDRFSGHQFPNYSSELNVNALLLGDSALYLCASSLVAPSSYEQYFGPGTRLTVT.

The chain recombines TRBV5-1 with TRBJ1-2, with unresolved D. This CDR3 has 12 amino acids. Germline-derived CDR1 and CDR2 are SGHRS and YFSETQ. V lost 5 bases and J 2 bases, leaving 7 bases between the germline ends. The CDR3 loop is CASRPANYGYTF. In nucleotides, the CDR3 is TGCGCCAGCAGACCGGCAAACTATGGCTACACCTTC.

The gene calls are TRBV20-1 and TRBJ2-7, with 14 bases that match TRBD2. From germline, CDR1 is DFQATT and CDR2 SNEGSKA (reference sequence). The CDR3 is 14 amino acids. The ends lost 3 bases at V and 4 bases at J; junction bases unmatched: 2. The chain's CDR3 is CSASGLAGGYEQYF. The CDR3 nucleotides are TGCAGTGCTAGCGGACTAGCGGGGGGATACGAGCAGTACTTC.

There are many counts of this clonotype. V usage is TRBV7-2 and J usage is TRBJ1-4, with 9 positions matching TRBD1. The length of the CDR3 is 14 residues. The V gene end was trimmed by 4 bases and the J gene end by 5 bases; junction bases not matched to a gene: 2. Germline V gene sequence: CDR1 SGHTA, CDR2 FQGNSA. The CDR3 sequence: CASSSGTGNEKLFF. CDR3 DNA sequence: TGTGCCAGCAGCTCCGGGACAGGGAATGAAAAACTGTTTTTT. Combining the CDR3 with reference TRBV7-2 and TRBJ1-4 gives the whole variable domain GAGVSQSPSNKVTEKGKDVELRCDPISGHTALYWYRQSLGQGLEFLIYFQGNSAPDKSGLPSDRFSAERTGGSVSTLTIQRTQQEDSAVYLCASSSGTGNEKLFFGSGTQLSVL.

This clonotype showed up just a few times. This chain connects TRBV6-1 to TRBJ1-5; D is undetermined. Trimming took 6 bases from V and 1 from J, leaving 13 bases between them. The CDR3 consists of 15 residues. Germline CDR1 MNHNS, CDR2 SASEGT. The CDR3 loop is CASSKTSLSNQPQHF. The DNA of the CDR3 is TGTGCCAGCAGCAAAACGAGTTTAAGCAATCAGCCCCAGCATTTT.

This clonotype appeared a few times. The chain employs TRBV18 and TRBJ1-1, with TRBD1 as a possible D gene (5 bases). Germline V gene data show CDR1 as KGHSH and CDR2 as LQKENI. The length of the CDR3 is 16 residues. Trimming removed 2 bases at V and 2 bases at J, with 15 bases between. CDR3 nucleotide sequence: TGTGCCAGCTCACCAGGGCAGGGCAGGGTAAACACTGAAGCTTTCTTT. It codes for CASSPGQGRVNTEAFF.

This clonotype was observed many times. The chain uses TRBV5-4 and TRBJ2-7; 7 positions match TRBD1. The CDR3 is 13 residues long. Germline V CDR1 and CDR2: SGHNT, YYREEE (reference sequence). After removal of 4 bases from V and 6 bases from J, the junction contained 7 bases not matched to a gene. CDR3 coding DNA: TGTGCCAGCAGCATAGACAGGGTGGGCGAGCAGTACTTC. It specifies CASSIDRVGEQYF.

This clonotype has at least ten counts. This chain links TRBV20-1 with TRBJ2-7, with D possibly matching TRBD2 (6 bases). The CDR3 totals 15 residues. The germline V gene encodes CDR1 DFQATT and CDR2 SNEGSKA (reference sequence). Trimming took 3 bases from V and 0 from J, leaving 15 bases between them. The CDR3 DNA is TGCAGTGCTAGCCGACTAGAAAGCCCCTCCTACGAGCAGTACTTC. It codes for CSASRLESPSYEQYF.

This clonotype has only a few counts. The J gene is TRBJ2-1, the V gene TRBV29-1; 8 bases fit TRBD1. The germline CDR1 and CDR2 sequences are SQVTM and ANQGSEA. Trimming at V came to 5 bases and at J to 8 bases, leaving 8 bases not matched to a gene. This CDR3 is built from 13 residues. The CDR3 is CSVPNWTGYEQFF. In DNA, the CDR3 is TGCAGCGTTCCGAACTGGACAGGGTATGAGCAGTTCTTC.

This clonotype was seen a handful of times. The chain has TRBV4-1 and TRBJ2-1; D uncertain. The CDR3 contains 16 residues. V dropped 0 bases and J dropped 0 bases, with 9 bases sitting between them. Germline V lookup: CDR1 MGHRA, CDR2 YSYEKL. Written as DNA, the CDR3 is TGCGCCAGCAGCCAAGACCGGACCACCTCCTACAATGAGCAGTTCTTC. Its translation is CASSQDRTTSYNEQFF.

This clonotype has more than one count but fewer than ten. CDR3 sequence (DNA): TGTGCCAGCAGTTACACGGGACCACTTACGGAGCAGTACTTC. Its protein is CASSYTGPLTEQYF. The V and J genes are TRBV6-2 or TRBV6-3 and TRBJ2-7; perhaps D is TRBD1 or TRBD2 (5 bases each). The V end was cut by 2 bases, the J end by 7 bases, with 15 bases between. The CDR3 sequence is 14 residues long. Germline V lookup: CDR1 MNHEY, CDR2 SVGEGT.

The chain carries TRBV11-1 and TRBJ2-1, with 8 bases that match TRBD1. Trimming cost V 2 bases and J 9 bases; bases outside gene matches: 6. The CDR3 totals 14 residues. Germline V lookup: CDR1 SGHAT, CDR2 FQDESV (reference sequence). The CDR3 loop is CASSLTQGTGEQFF. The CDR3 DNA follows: TGTGCCAGCAGCTTAACTCAGGGGACAGGTGAGCAGTTCTTC.

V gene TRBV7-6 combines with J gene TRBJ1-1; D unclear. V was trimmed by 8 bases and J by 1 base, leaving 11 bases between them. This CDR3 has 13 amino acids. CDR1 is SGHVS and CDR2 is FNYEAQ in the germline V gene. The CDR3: CASLLRENTEAFF. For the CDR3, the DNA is TGTGCCAGCTTACTCCGGGAGAACACTGAAGCTTTCTTT.

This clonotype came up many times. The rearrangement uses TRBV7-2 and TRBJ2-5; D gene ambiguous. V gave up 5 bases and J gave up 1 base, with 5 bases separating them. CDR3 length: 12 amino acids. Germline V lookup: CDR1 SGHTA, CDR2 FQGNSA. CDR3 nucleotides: TGTGCCAGCAGCCCCTTCCAAGAGACCCAGTACTTC. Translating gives CASSPFQETQYF.

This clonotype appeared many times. The CDR3 DNA is TGCAGTGCCTCACACGCGGGGGAAACCTACGAGCAGTACTTC. It encodes CSASHAGETYEQYF. This chain links TRBV20-1 with TRBJ2-7; 7 nucleotides agree with TRBD2. The CDR3 loop spans 14 amino acids. The J segment lost 2 bases and the V segment lost 6 bases, leaving 10 bases of the junction unmatched. Germline V gene sequence: CDR1 DFQATT, CDR2 SNEGSKA (reference sequence).

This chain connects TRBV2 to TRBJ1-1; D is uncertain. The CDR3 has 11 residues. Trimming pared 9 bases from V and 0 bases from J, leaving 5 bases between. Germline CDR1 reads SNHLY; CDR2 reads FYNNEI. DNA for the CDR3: TGTGCCAGTGTCATGAACACTGAAGCTTTCTTT. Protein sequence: CASVMNTEAFF.